This record concerns one T cell receptor beta chain sequence. The antigen remains undetermined. The data were taken from a study of T cells in Graves' hyperthyroidism and ophthalmopathy. Whole-study results and caveats: Ophthalmopathy could be told apart from stable hyperthyroidism with a 13 V-J model. The model predicted ophthalmopathy a median around 6.5 months before onset.

TCR beta CDR3 region amplification was performed from RNA transcripts. The TCR CDR3 first-round RT-PCR relied on the HTBI primer set. One entry per CDR3 protein, called by TCRdb with MiXCR from the multiplex PCR reads. The sample carries 530,000 or so distinct CDR3 sequences, about 45% recorded once. It was uncontrolled infection, other autoimmune disease, pregnancy or lactation that excluded patients. Diagnoses were established using clinical symptoms, serum thyroxine and TRAb, thyroid ultrasound and orbital computed tomography. CDR1 SQVTM and CDR2 ANQGSEA come from the germline V gene. This CDR3 region has 13 residues.

Sequencing was performed on peripheral blood or thyroid tissue (not recorded which). This rearrangement joins TRBV29-1 to TRBJ2-5, with a possible D match to TRBD2 (5 bases). The origin of this receptor is a woman between 18 and 29 years old with Graves' hyperthyroidism. CDR3 coding DNA: TGCAGGCGGGTAACGTGTGGGAAAGAGACCCAGTACTTC. This codes for CRRVTCGKETQYF.